Given below is one T cell receptor beta chain in context. The PCR employed 60 Vbeta primers together with 13 Jbeta primers. Assay used: immunoSEQ multiplex PCR; TCRdb lists only in-frame clones, some missing. This sample has under 250,000 clones, with approximately 88% found just once. CDR1 is MNHEY, CDR2 SMNVEV, per germline (reference sequence). CDR3 size: 12 residues. V lost 4 bases and J lost 7; bases outside the gene matches: 1. These data are taken from a study of cytomegalovirus exposure and HLA in healthy donors. The TCR sequence derives from a boy between 2 and 10 years old in good health and CMV-seronegative. Material: PBMCs. The V and J genes are TRBV27 and TRBJ2-1, with 7 bases lining up with TRBD2. The CDR3 protein is CASSWGGNEQFF. The DNA of the CDR3 is TGTGCCAGCAGTTGGGGGGGAAATGAGCAGTTCTTC.